The rows below give T cell receptor beta chains drawn from one sample of a study of T cell repertoires in cytomegalovirus infection. TCRdb re-called the reads with MiXCR, one entry per CDR3 protein. The data contain under 600,000 distinct CDR3 sequences, more than 15% of them seen just once; the ten biggest clones take up around 25%. Sequenced sample: CD8+ T cells from PBMCs. The receptors shown here come from a human donor in good health (CMV status not recorded). Some clones in this sample may be carry-over from other donors' samples. Both conserved end residues are part of each CDR3. A D gene is named only where the DNA matches it firmly. Clone sizes are given selectively: once, few, many, or a class where the clone is expanded.

-,TRBJ1-2,TRBV7-9,many,TGTGCCAGCAGCTTATCAGCTGAAGCTAACTATGGCTACACCTTC,CASSLSAEANYGYTF
-,TRBJ1-2,TRBV27,many,TGTGCCAGCAGTTCCCCCTCCGGCGGCTACACCTTC,CASSSPSGGYTF
TRBD2,TRBJ2-7,TRBV7-9,many,TGTGCCAGCAGCCTTCAGCGGGATCCCTACGAGCAGTACTTC,CASSLQRDPYEQYF
-,TRBJ2-7,TRBV4-1,few,TGCGCCAGCAGCCCCCGGGACGGACTCTACGAGCAGTACTTC,CASSPRDGLYEQYF
TRBD2,TRBJ2-2,TRBV29-1,-,TGCAGCGCCGGGCAGGGAGGGATCGCCGGGGAGCTGTTTTTT,CSAGQGGIAGELFF
-,TRBJ2-7,TRBV6-6,many,TGTGCCAGCAGTTCCCCGGACGAGCAGTACTTC,CASSSPDEQYF
TRBD1,TRBJ1-1,TRBV5-1,few,TGCGCCAGCAGCTTGAGGGCAGGGGGTAAAAAGAACACTGAAGCTTTCTTT,CASSLRAGGKKNTEAFF
TRBD1,TRBJ2-1,TRBV11-3,-,TGTGCCAGCAGCTTAGGGGGACAGGATGAGCAGTTCTTC,CASSLGGQDEQFF
TRBD1,TRBJ2-7,TRBV20-1,-,TGCAGTGCCCCTATACAGGGGGCGCGGGAGCAGTACTTC,CSAPIQGAREQYF
TRBD2,TRBJ2-3,TRBV3-1,few,TGTGCCACTACACCCGCGGGAGCAGCAGATACGCAGTATTTT,CATTPAGAADTQYF
-,TRBJ2-7,TRBV6-2/TRBV6-3,many,TGTGCCAGCAGTTTCCAGGGAGAGGGCATTGAGAACGAGCAGTACTTC,CASSFQGEGIENEQYF
-,TRBJ2-1,TRBV14,few,TGTGCCAGCAGCCAAGCACAGGGTCGGCGGGGCTACAATGAGCAGTTCTTC,CASSQAQGRRGYNEQFF
-,TRBJ2-3,TRBV7-2,many,TGTGCCAGCAGCTCCCTTTTCGGCACTAACACAGATACGCAGTATTTT,CASSSLFGTNTDTQYF
-,TRBJ1-5,TRBV19,few,TGTGCCAGTACCGCCAGGCCGGAGGGACAGCCCCAGCATTTT,CASTARPEGQPQHF
-,TRBJ1-1,TRBV19,-,TGTGCCAGTAGTATAGGTTCGGGGGCGAACACTGAAGCTTTCTTT,CASSIGSGANTEAFF
-,TRBJ2-7,TRBV20-1,few,TGCAGTGCTAGCCGGTATACCTCCTACGAGCAGTACTTC,CSASRYTSYEQYF
-,TRBJ1-1,TRBV6-5,many,TGTGCCAGCAGTTACGATTATGGCACTGAAGCTTTCTTT,CASSYDYGTEAFF
TRBD1,TRBJ1-4,TRBV20-1,many,TGCAGTGCTTTCCCGGGACAGGATGGAGCGGAAAAACTGTTTTTT,CSAFPGQDGAEKLFF
-,TRBJ2-7,TRBV12-3/TRBV12-4,many,TGTGCCAGCAGGGGGCACTCCGACCGCTCCTACGAGCAGTACTTC,CASRGHSDRSYEQYF
-,TRBJ1-2,TRBV20-1,-,TGCAGTGCTAGAGTCAGCTTCTATGGCTACACCTTC,CSARVSFYGYTF
TRBD2,TRBJ2-2,TRBV6-1,few,TGTGCCAGCAGAAGGACTAGCGGGGGCCGCGGGGAGCTGTTTTTT,CASRRTSGGRGELFF
-,TRBJ2-3,TRBV14,many,TGTGCCAGCAGCCAAGCGGCTGCTAGCACAGATACGCAGTATTTT,CASSQAAASTDTQYF
-,TRBJ1-1,TRBV4-1,many,TGCGCCAGCAGCCTCACCTTGCAGCGGGAGGTGAACACTGAAGCTTTCTTT,CASSLTLQREVNTEAFF
-,TRBJ2-1,TRBV9,few,TGTGCCAGCAGCGTAGCCGGCGCGTACAATGAGCAGTTCTTC,CASSVAGAYNEQFF
-,TRBJ2-3,TRBV7-8,many,TGTGCCAGCAGCTTAGAGCTCGGAAGCACAGATACGCAGTATTTT,CASSLELGSTDTQYF
-,TRBJ1-2,TRBV27,-,TGTGCCAGCAGTTCGTTGTGGCGGGGGGATCATTATGGCTACACCTTC,CASSSLWRGDHYGYTF